The rows below give T cell receptor beta chains drawn from one sample of a study of control samples from healthy donors and cancer patients. Profiling relied on immunoSEQ multiplex PCR, and the TCRdb table lists in-frame clones only, not all of them. Of some 190,000 clones in the sample, roughly nine tenths were seen once. The sample was blood. The origin of the receptors is a young man in good health. CDR3s include the opening cysteine and the closing phenylalanine or tryptophan. D genes are given only for firm matches. Expanded clones get a size class; other rows say once, few or many, or leave the size out.

D: TRBD1
V: TRBV2
size: .
length: 15
CDR3: CASSGTGGPTDTQYF

D: .
V: TRBV30
size: .
length: 12
CDR3: CAWKRTTVEAFF

D: TRBD2
V: TRBV9
size: .
length: 16
CDR3: CASSPRTSGGADTQYF

D: TRBD1
V: TRBV2
size: once
length: 14
CDR3: CASTRGQGGYEQYF

D: TRBD1
V: TRBV5-6
size: once
length: 16
CDR3: CASIIRGRQGAFGYTF

D: .
V: TRBV3-1/TRBV3-2
size: few
length: 16
CDR3: CASSRSAGSSGNTIYF

D: TRBD1
V: TRBV27
size: .
length: 14
CDR3: CASRRIQGAYEQYF

D: .
V: TRBV30
size: once
length: 12
CDR3: CAWGDARNTIYF

D: .
V: TRBV14
size: .
length: 14
CDR3: CASSQFQNTGELFF

D: .
V: TRBV7-9
size: once
length: 14
CDR3: CASSIRTGNEKLFF

D: .
V: TRBV3-1/TRBV3-2
size: .
length: 13
CDR3: CASSQSFSQPQHF

D: TRBD1
V: TRBV5-1
size: .
length: 14
CDR3: CASSERTGLDEQFF

D: .
V: TRBV6-1
size: .
length: 14
CDR3: CASSDTSTNEKLFF

D: .
V: TRBV14
size: .
length: 16
CDR3: CASSQVSQVSSYEQYF

D: TRBD1
V: TRBV9
size: .
length: 16
CDR3: CASSPFHGQGSDEQYF

D: .
V: TRBV19
size: .
length: 14
CDR3: CASSIGSRRTEAFF

D: TRBD2
V: TRBV7-9
size: few
length: 19
CDR3: CASSPSASGGLSSYNEQFF

D: TRBD2
V: TRBV2
size: .
length: 14
CDR3: CASRVAGGRSEQFF

D: .
V: TRBV5-1
size: .
length: 14
CDR3: CASSTDSSYNEQFF

D: .
V: TRBV3-1/TRBV3-2
size: .
length: 21
CDR3: CASSRGRKQGNPISGANVLTF

D: .
V: TRBV6-1
size: once
length: 14
CDR3: CASSERSGRTEAFF

D: .
V: TRBV6-5
size: .
length: 16
CDR3: CASSLRGGASKETQYF

D: TRBD1
V: TRBV29-1
size: .
length: 16
CDR3: CSVEQGVVLAKNIQYF

D: .
V: TRBV29-1
size: .
length: 12
CDR3: CSVVSEGYGYTF

D: .
V: TRBV27
size: once
length: 15
CDR3: CASSLRASVPGELFF

D: .
V: TRBV6-1
size: .
length: 19
CDR3: CASSEALRAGSSYNSPLHF

D: .
V: TRBV6-1
size: .
length: 16
CDR3: CASSEDGGIGSYGYTF

D: TRBD2
V: TRBV9
size: .
length: 15
CDR3: CASSVSGGATGELFF

D: .
V: TRBV11-2
size: .
length: 15
CDR3: CASSLDPGTNNEQFF

D: .
V: TRBV5-4
size: .
length: 13
CDR3: CASSQLTNNEQFF

D: .
V: TRBV21-1
size: .
length: 16
CDR3: CASTGKGGKGGGELFF

D: .
V: TRBV19
size: .
length: 12
CDR3: CASSQGQYLQFF

D: .
V: TRBV30
size: .
length: 16
CDR3: CAYLRYSRPGANVLTF

D: TRBD2
V: TRBV18
size: .
length: 15
CDR3: CASSPPRGGLDEQFF

D: TRBD1
V: TRBV11-2
size: few
length: 17
CDR3: CASSLGQGVRWANVLTF

D: .
V: TRBV25-1
size: .
length: 13
CDR3: CASNSLLNTEAFF

D: .
V: TRBV21-1
size: .
length: 15
CDR3: CASSKAIEGVQIAFF

D: .
V: TRBV27
size: .
length: 11
CDR3: CASSPGGELFF

D: TRBD1
V: TRBV5-1
size: .
length: 14
CDR3: CASSSGTAGNTIYF

D: .
V: TRBV21-1
size: .
length: 12
CDR3: CASRLEVYGYTF

D: TRBD1
V: TRBV6-1
size: .
length: 15
CDR3: CASSEATGGSQPQHF

D: .
V: TRBV19
size: .
length: 15
CDR3: CASSIDLRGNYGYTF

D: .
V: TRBV4-1
size: .
length: 14
CDR3: CASSQGASNQPQHF

D: .
V: TRBV6-6
size: .
length: 14
CDR3: CASRGQDLSYEQYF

D: .
V: TRBV5-1
size: .
length: 15
CDR3: CASSWTHGGTGELFF

D: TRBD2
V: TRBV18
size: .
length: 18
CDR3: CASSPLPGQWGLNNEQFF

D: TRBD1
V: TRBV7-9
size: .
length: 18
CDR3: CASSLLGQGYSLGETQYF